This T cell receptor beta chain was documented in a study of T cell responses to AZD1222 COVID-19 vaccine. For the study at large: The analysis combined second doses at about 4 or about 12 weeks.

CDR3 length: 14 residues. Germline-derived CDR1 and CDR2 are LNHNV and YYDKDF (reference sequence). Trimming took 5 bases from V and 0 from J, leaving 11 bases between them. Sequencing was performed with immunoSEQ multiplex PCR; in TCRdb, only in-frame clones are kept and a portion is missing. The repertoire includes under 130,000 clones, roughly 87% of them detected once, and about 4.8% sits in the top ten. Comments on this clone: Its antigen is not identified.

Study results and caveats: Spike-specific TCR repertoires showed rising breadth and depth after two AZD1222 doses. The donor cohort was predominantly white British with a female majority, and clonal diversity may have been underestimated. Baseline serology detected seropositivity in only six AZD1222 recipients.

The receptor was derived from an adult in good health. The chain combines TRBV15 with TRBJ2-7, with D possibly being TRBD1 (6 bases). The starting material was peripheral blood, obtained on day 0 of AZD1222 vaccination. The CDR3 sequence is CATSVRDNSYEQYF. CDR3 coding DNA: TGTGCCACCAGCGTCCGGGACAACTCCTACGAGCAGTACTTC.